The rows below give T cell receptor beta chains drawn from one sample of a study of post-analysis software for immune sequencing data. From the PCR reads, TCRdb called clonotypes with MiXCR, one entry per CDR3 protein. The table includes 820,000 or so distinct CDR3 sequences, approximately 53% detected once. Sequencing used blood. Receptors were obtained from a girl aged 5 to 17 with multiple sclerosis. The CDR3 runs from the conserved cysteine through the conserved F or W. Each record gives: CDR3 length, V gene, clone size, D gene, J gene, CDR3 DNA, CDR3 protein. D genes are given only for firm matches. The size entry is marked missing in some rows and otherwise reads once, few, many or a size class.

13	TRBV5-1	.	TRBD1	TRBJ2-1	TGCGCCAGCAGGTGGACAGGGACGGATGAGCAGTTCTTC	CASRWTGTDEQFF
15	TRBV14	.	.	TRBJ2-3	TGTGCCAGCAGCCAAAGGACAGTCTTCACAGATACGCAGTATTTT	CASSQRTVFTDTQYF
13	TRBV29-1	.	TRBD2	TRBJ2-1	TGCAGCGTTCCTAGCGGGGGGGGCAATGAGCAGTTCTTC	CSVPSGGGNEQFF
10	TRBV29-1	.	.	TRBJ2-3	TGCAGCGTTGATTTAGATACGCAGTATTTT	CSVDLDTQYF
13	TRBV20-1	.	.	TRBJ2-1	TGCAGTGCTAGAGATCCCGGGAGCCATGAGCAGTTCTTC	CSARDPGSHEQFF
16	TRBV7-2	.	.	TRBJ2-7	TGTGCCAGCAGCTTAGACAGACAGACGCCCCGGAGGGAGCAGTACTTC	CASSLDRQTPRREQYF
14	TRBV12-3/TRBV12-4	.	TRBD1	TRBJ2-7	TGTGCCAGCAGGAAGGGACAGGAACGCTACGAGCAGTACTTC	CASRKGQERYEQYF
15	TRBV5-1	.	TRBD1	TRBJ1-2	TGCGCCAGCAGCTTGGAAACAGGGGCTTTCTATGGCTACACCTTC	CASSLETGAFYGYTF
19	TRBV20-1	.	TRBD1	TRBJ1-4	TGCAGTGCTAGTGCTCTCGGGACAGGGGGAGGTGCAACTAATGAAAAACTGTTTTTT	CSASALGTGGGATNEKLFF
14	TRBV27	.	.	TRBJ2-1	TGTGCCAGCAGGCCGGGGGACTCCTACAATGAGCAGTTCTTC	CASRPGDSYNEQFF
14	TRBV20-1	.	.	TRBJ2-7	TGCAGTGCTAGAGAGGGGGGAGGACACTACGAGCAGTACTTC	CSAREGGGHYEQYF
13	TRBV12-3/TRBV12-4	once	TRBD1	TRBJ1-5	TGTGCCAGCAGTGAGGACAGGGAGCGGCCCCAGCATTTT	CASSEDRERPQHF
13	TRBV12-3/TRBV12-4	.	TRBD2	TRBJ2-3	TGTGCCAGCGGGACTAGCGGGAGAGATACGCAGTATTTT	CASGTSGRDTQYF
17	TRBV7-8	.	.	TRBJ2-3	TGTGCCAGCAGCCTCCCCGGGACCGGAGCCTTTCGGAATACGCAGTATTTT	CASSLPGTGAFRNTQYF
15	TRBV20-1	few	TRBD2	TRBJ2-1	TGCAGTGCTAGCTCGACTAGCGTCAACTACAATGAGCAGTTCTTC	CSASSTSVNYNEQFF
13	TRBV12-5	few	.	TRBJ2-1	TGTGCTAGTGGTACCCCGTTGTCCAATGAGCAGTTCTTC	CASGTPLSNEQFF
15	TRBV5-6	.	TRBD1	TRBJ1-5	TGTGCCAGCAGCCACCGACAGACAGGGGGTCAGCCCCAGCATTTT	CASSHRQTGGQPQHF
13	TRBV10-2	few	.	TRBJ2-3	TGCGCCATCGAGGCCCCGCCCGGGGATACGCAGTATTTT	CAIEAPPGDTQYF
15	TRBV10-3	few	TRBD1	TRBJ2-7	TGTGCCATCAGTGAGTCAAGCAGAGGGGGCCGGGAGCAGTACTTC	CAISESSRGGREQYF
14	TRBV20-1	.	TRBD2	TRBJ2-5	TGCAGTGCCCGGACTAGCGGGGGGGAAGAGACCCAGTACTTC	CSARTSGGEETQYF
15	TRBV6-6	few	.	TRBJ2-5	TGTGCCAGCAGTTACTCGCGGAGGCCACAAGAGACCCAGTACTTC	CASSYSRRPQETQYF
16	TRBV4-2	.	TRBD2	TRBJ2-1	TGTGCCAGCAGCCGGGGGGCGACTAGCGGGGGGGATGAGCAGTTCTTC	CASSRGATSGGDEQFF